The clone carrying this T cell receptor beta chain came up a few times. Its antigen is unidentified. As for treatment: oral pan-JAK inhibitor, 5-10 mg twice daily. This sample was taken from a study of CD8+ T cells in alopecia areata. Study as a whole: It was 6 to 18 months of tofacitinib, and then there were 6 months off drug. Whole-study results and caveats: TCR sharing across patients was less clear than in mice, possibly HLA-related. As there was one nonresponder, how baseline CD8+ expansion relates to response remains uncertain. Expanded CD8+ clones among the top 100, and scalp clonality, were significantly decreased by tofacitinib.

This CDR3 is built from 16 residues. Following RNA extraction, reverse transcription yielded cDNA that acted as the sequencing template. Data came from immunoSEQ multiplex PCR; TCRdb stores just in-frame clones and leaves some out. The sample carries approximately 210,000 clones, approximately 67% recorded once. The source was CD4+ T cells sorted from blood, collected around week 42, from a patient treated with tofacitinib. This clonotype was sampled from a human donor with alopecia areata. The V call is TRBV1, the J call TRBJ1-2; the D segment call TRBD1 is taken from the table without a DNA check. TRBV1 has pseudogene status. The CDR3 DNA reads TGCACCAGCAGCCAAGGGCCTTCGGGACAACGGAGTGGCTACACCTTC. It is translated as CTSSQGPSGQRSGYTF.